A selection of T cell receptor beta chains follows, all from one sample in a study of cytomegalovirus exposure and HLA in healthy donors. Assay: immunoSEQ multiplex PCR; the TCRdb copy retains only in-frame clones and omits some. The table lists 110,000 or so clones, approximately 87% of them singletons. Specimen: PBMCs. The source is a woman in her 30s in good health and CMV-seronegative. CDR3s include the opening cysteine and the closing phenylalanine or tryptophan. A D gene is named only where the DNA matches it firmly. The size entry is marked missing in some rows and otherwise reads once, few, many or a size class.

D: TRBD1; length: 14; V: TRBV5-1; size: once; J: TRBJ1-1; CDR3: CASSGGQGSTEAFF; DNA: TGCGCCAGCAGCGGCGGACAGGGAAGTACTGAAGCTTTCTTT
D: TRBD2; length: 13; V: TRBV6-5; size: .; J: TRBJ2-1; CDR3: CAASGGGAREQFF; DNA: TGTGCCGCGTCTGGCGGGGGGGCTCGGGAGCAGTTCTTC
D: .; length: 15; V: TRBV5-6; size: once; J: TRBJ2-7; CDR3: CASSRDGDLTYEQYF; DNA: TGTGCCAGCAGTCGAGACGGAGACCTCACCTACGAGCAGTACTTC
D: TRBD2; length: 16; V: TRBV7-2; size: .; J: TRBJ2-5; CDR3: CASSPLRGAGWETQYF; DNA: TGTGCCAGCAGCCCCCTTAGGGGAGCGGGGTGGGAGACCCAGTACTTC
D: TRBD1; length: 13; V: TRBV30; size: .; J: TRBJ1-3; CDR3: CAWSPTGVNTIYF; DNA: TGTGCCTGGAGTCCGACAGGGGTAAACACCATATATTTT
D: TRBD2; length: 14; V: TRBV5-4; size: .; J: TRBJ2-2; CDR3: CASSRGGASGELFF; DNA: TGTGCCAGTAGCCGCGGGGGGGCCTCCGGGGAGCTGTTTTTT
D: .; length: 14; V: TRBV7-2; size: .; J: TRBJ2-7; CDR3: CASSLVALADEQYF; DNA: TGTGCCAGCAGCTTAGTGGCACTAGCAGACGAGCAGTACTTC
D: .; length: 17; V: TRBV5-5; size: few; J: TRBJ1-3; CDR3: CASSTPDFASSGNTIYF; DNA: TGTGCCAGCAGCACCCCCGACTTTGCTAGCTCTGGAAACACCATATATTTT
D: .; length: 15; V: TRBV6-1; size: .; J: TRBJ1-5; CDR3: CASSDWGRPQQPQHF; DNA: TGTGCCAGCAGTGATTGGGGGCGGCCACAACAGCCCCAGCATTTT
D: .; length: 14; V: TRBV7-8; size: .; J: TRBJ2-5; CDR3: CASSATGYQETQYF; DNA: TGTGCCAGCAGCGCAACAGGGTACCAAGAGACCCAGTACTTC
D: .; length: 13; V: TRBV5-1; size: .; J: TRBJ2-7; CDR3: CASSAGQLYEQYF; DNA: TGCGCCAGCAGCGCGGGACAGCTCTACGAGCAGTACTTC
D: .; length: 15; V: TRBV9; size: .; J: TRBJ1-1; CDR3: CASSVNIKGEGEAFF; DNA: TGTGCCAGCAGCGTAAATATAAAGGGGGAGGGTGAAGCTTTCTTT
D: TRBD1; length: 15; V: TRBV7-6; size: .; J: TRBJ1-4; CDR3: CASSSEGGEGEKLFF; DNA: TGTGCCAGCAGCTCGGAAGGGGGCGAAGGTGAAAAACTGTTTTTT
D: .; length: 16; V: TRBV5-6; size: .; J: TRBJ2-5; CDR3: CASSLPQGQPRETQYF; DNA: TGTGCCAGCAGCTTGCCTCAAGGACAGCCGAGGGAGACCCAGTACTTC
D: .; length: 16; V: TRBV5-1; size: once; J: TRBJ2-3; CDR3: CASSSRTLAEPDTQYF; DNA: TGCGCCAGCAGCTCTCGGACCCTAGCAGAACCAGATACGCAGTATTTT
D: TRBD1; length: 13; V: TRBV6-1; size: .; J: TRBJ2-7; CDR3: CASSVKQGDEQYF; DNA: TGTGCCAGCAGTGTGAAACAGGGGGACGAGCAGTACTTC
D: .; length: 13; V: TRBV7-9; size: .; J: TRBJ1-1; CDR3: CASSQGWNTEAFF; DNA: TGTGCCAGCAGCCAGGGTTGGAACACTGAAGCTTTCTTT
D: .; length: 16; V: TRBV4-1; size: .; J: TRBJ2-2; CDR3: CASSQEGAANTGELFF; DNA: TGCGCCAGCAGCCAAGAAGGCGCGGCAAACACCGGGGAGCTGTTTTTT
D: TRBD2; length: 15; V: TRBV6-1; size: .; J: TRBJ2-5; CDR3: CASSERGVPQETQYF; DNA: TGTGCCAGCAGTGAGCGGGGGGTGCCCCAAGAGACCCAGTACTTC
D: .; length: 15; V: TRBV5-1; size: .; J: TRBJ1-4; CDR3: CASSLGGQLYEKLFF; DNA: TGCGCCAGCAGCTTGGGTGGACAGTTATATGAAAAACTGTTTTTT